One and the same sample provided the 30 T cell receptor beta chains below, sequenced in a study of T-cell reconstitution after alpha-beta-depleted transplantation in children. The TCRbeta library incorporated unique molecular identifiers. One entry per CDR3 protein, called by TCRdb with MiXCR from the PCR reads. Of some 840,000 distinct CDR3 sequences in the sample, approximately 15% were seen once. Sequenced here: PBMCs, mostly from graft donor cells, sampled 360 days after TCRalphabeta/CD19-depleted stem cell transplant. The receptors here all came from a male patient younger than 18 who had a stem cell transplant for acute lymphoblastic leukemia, so the T cells may come from the graft donor.

Only a few counts were recorded for this clonotype. J is TRBJ2-1 and V is TRBV12-3 or TRBV12-4; D perhaps matches TRBD2 (6 bases). V lost 5 bases to trimming and J lost 6 bases, with 20 bases between them. This CDR3 spans 16 amino acids. CDR3 loop: CASSDLRDWVRNEQFF. CDR3 nucleotides: TGTGCCAGCAGTGACCTCCGGGACTGGGTCCGCAATGAGCAGTTCTTC.

This chain joins TRBV2 and TRBJ2-2; the D call may be TRBD1 or TRBD2 (5 bases each). Trimming pared 9 bases from V and 0 bases from J, leaving 11 bases between. Per germline, CDR1 SNHLY and CDR2 FYNNEI. The length of the CDR3 is 14 residues. CDR3 DNA sequence: TGTGCCAGTTTCCGGGACCCGAACACCGGGGAGCTGTTTTTT. Its protein product is CASFRDPNTGELFF. The variable domain in full, completed from reference TRBV2 and TRBJ2-2, reads EPEVTQTPSHQVTQMGQEVILRCVPISNHLYFYWYRQILGQKVEFLVSFYNNEISEKSEIFDDQFSVERPDGSNFTLKIRSTKLEDSAMYFCASFRDPNTGELFFGEGSRLTVL.

The chain is built from TRBV2 and TRBJ2-3; 12 nucleotides line up with TRBD2. The length of the CDR3 is 18 residues. The ends lost 8 bases at V and 4 bases at J; junction bases unmatched: 16. The germline gives CDR1 SNHLY, CDR2 FYNNEI. The CDR3 here is CASLPAETSGSRSDTQYF. Written as DNA, the CDR3 is TGTGCCAGCCTCCCGGCGGAGACTAGCGGGAGCCGTTCAGATACGCAGTATTTT. Based on the CDR3 plus reference TRBV2 and TRBJ2-3, the full variable domain is EPEVTQTPSHQVTQMGQEVILRCVPISNHLYFYWYRQILGQKVEFLVSFYNNEISEKSEIFDDQFSVERPDGSNFTLKIRSTKLEDSAMYFCASLPAETSGSRSDTQYFGPGTRLTVL.

This clonotype was found a few times. The chain carries TRBV12-3 or TRBV12-4 and TRBJ2-7; 7 bases line up with TRBD1. This CDR3 is built from 14 residues. V dropped 6 bases and J dropped 4; count of bases not matched to a gene: 9. The DNA for the CDR3 is TGTGCCAGCAGCCTCCTCGACAGGGTGTACGAGCAGTACTTC. Encoded protein: CASSLLDRVYEQYF.

This chain links TRBV12-3 or TRBV12-4 with TRBJ1-5; 11 bases align to TRBD1. The CDR3 extends over 13 amino acids. V was pared by 6 bases and J by 7 bases, with 2 bases of the junction left unmatched. CDR3 residues: CASRGQGEQPQHF. CDR3 nucleotides: TGTGCCAGCAGGGGACAGGGGGAACAGCCCCAGCATTTT.

This clonotype was counted between two and nine times. The V call is TRBV10-3, the J call TRBJ2-7, with D perhaps matching TRBD2 (6 bases). CDR1 and CDR2 from the germline V gene are ENHRY and SYGVKD. The CDR3 totals 14 residues. The CDR3, as DNA: TGTGCCATCAGTGAGTCGGAGGAGGGTATACCAACCGCCGTT. Amino acids: CAISESEEGIPTAV.

This clonotype was detected only a few times. The chain carries TRBV7-9 and TRBJ1-5, with D possibly matching TRBD1 (5 bases). The germline CDR1 and CDR2 sequences are SEHNR and FQNEAQ (reference sequence). CDR3 size: 14 residues. Trimming removed 7 bases at V and 2 bases at J, with 12 bases between. The CDR3 DNA sequence: TGTGCCAGCACAGGGAAGGAAGGCAATCAGCCCCAGCATTTT. Encoded protein: CASTGKEGNQPQHF.

The chain couples TRBV10-3 to TRBJ2-7; weak D call: TRBD2 (5 bases). The CDR3 has 12 residues. V gave up 0 bases and J gave up 6 bases, with 6 bases separating them. Germline V gene data show CDR1 as ENHRY and CDR2 as SYGVKD. In DNA form, the CDR3 reads TGTGCCATCAGTGAGTCTGGAGGCGAGCAGTACTTC. This sequence encodes CAISESGGEQYF.

This clonotype was seen a few times. The chain joins TRBV25-1 to TRBJ2-2; TRBD2 matches 11 bases. The CDR3 runs 18 residues. Germline V CDR1 and CDR2: MGHDK, SYGVNS. V lost 3 bases to trimming and J lost 0 bases; unmatched junction nucleotides: 6. CDR3 residues: CASSEGKLAGANTGELFF. DNA for the CDR3: TGTGCCAGCAGTGAGGGAAAACTAGCGGGAGCGAACACCGGGGAGCTGTTTTTT.

The V gene is TRBV6-5, the J gene TRBJ2-3, with D possibly being TRBD1 (5 bases). V lost 0 bases, J lost 0 bases, and 10 bases lay in between. The CDR3 totals 16 residues. Germline lookup yields CDR1 MNHEY and CDR2 SVGAGI. The CDR3 nucleotides read TGTGCCAGCAGTTACTCGAAACAGGCTAGCACAGATACGCAGTATTTT. Translated, it gives CASSYSKQASTDTQYF.

V usage is TRBV27 and J usage is TRBJ1-1; D might be TRBD1 (5 bases). Germline loops: CDR1 MNHEY, CDR2 SMNVEV (reference sequence). V gave up 8 bases and J gave up 1 base, with 8 bases separating them. This CDR3 has 12 amino acids. The CDR3 here is CASGHENTEAFF. Written as DNA, the CDR3 is TGTGCCAGCGGACACGAGAACACTGAAGCTTTCTTT.

J is TRBJ1-6 and V is TRBV7-9; D gene unclear. Between the trimmed V and J ends, which lost 6 bases and 4 bases, there was a span of 7 bases. The germline V gene encodes CDR1 SEHNR and CDR2 FQNEAQ (reference sequence). CDR3 length: 13 amino acids. CDR3 sequence (DNA): TGTGCCAGCAGGGGCCCATATAATTCACCCCTCCACTTT. As protein: CASRGPYNSPLHF.

The V gene is TRBV20-1, the J gene TRBJ2-1; D is uncertain. Germline V gene lookup returns CDR1 DFQATT and CDR2 SNEGSKA (reference sequence). Trimming pared 0 bases from V and 6 bases from J, leaving 15 bases between. The CDR3 consists of 15 residues. The CDR3 coding sequence is TGCAGTGCTAGAGATTTGGGCCCAGGCGGCAATGAGCAGTTCTTC. Translated: CSARDLGPGGNEQFF.

This clonotype was recorded a few times. The rearrangement uses TRBV5-6 and TRBJ2-7, with D possibly TRBD1 on 5 matching bases. Trimming pared 4 bases from V and 2 bases from J, leaving 13 bases between. Germline V CDR1 and CDR2: SGHDT, YYEEEE. This CDR3 spans 14 amino acids. Here the CDR3 reads CASSPPEGAYEQYF. CDR3 bases: TGTGCCAGCAGCCCCCCGGAAGGGGCCTACGAGCAGTACTTC.

J is TRBJ2-3 and V is TRBV7-6; D is tentatively TRBD1 or TRBD2 (5 bases each). Looked up from germline, CDR1 is SGHVS and CDR2 is FNYEAQ. V was trimmed by 5 bases and J by 3 bases, leaving 18 bases between them. This CDR3 comprises 16 residues. For the CDR3, the DNA is TGTGCCAGCAGCAAAGAACCGGGGCGAGGTACAGATACGCAGTATTTT. It specifies CASSKEPGRGTDTQYF.

V is TRBV5-1 and J is TRBJ2-3; D possibly matches TRBD1 or TRBD2 (5 bases each). Germline values: CDR1 SGHRS, CDR2 YFSETQ. This CDR3 has 15 residues. V lost 2 bases to trimming and J lost 2 bases, with 12 bases between them. CDR3 in DNA: TGCGCCAGCAGCTTTGGGACGGGTCTCACAGATACGCAGTATTTT. It codes for CASSFGTGLTDTQYF.

This clonotype was picked up a small number of times. This sequence joins TRBV20-1 and TRBJ2-3; D call uncertain. The V gene's germline CDR1 is DFQATT and CDR2 SNEGSKA (reference sequence). Trimming pared 3 bases from V and 2 bases from J, leaving 9 bases between. The CDR3 is 13 amino acids. The CDR3 coding sequence is TGCAGTGCTAGGGCGACTCACACAGATACGCAGTATTTT. Translated, it gives CSARATHTDTQYF.

This clonotype was seen more than once but under ten times. The rearrangement links TRBV27 to TRBJ1-3; tentatively, D is TRBD1 (5 bases). The CDR3 has 16 amino acids. Trimming took off 0 bases at V and 1 base at J, with 10 bases between the two ends. CDR1 and CDR2 (germline): MNHEY, SMNVEV (reference sequence). CDR3 sequence reads: CASSLSAGLSGNTIYF. Written as DNA, the CDR3 is TGTGCCAGCAGTTTATCGGCAGGGCTGTCTGGAAACACCATATATTTT.

This clonotype turned up a few times. This rearrangement joins TRBV9 to TRBJ2-1; 7 nucleotides align to TRBD2. Trimming cost V 2 bases and J 2 bases; bases outside gene matches: 4. Germline V gives CDR1 SGDLS, CDR2 YYNGEE. The CDR3 is made up of 15 amino acids. The CDR3 sequence is CASSVAGTTYNEQFF. The CDR3 coding sequence is TGTGCCAGCAGCGTGGCTGGGACTACCTACAATGAGCAGTTCTTC.

This clonotype occurred many times. CDR3 amino acids: CASSSGRSVGILTGELFF. As DNA, the CDR3 is TGTGCCAGCAGCTCCGGACGGTCGGTCGGCATCTTAACCGGGGAGCTGTTTTTT. This chain connects TRBV7-9 to TRBJ2-2; unclear D gene. The CDR3 totals 18 residues. Trimming removed 4 bases at V and 5 bases at J, with 23 bases between. The germline gives CDR1 SEHNR, CDR2 FQNEAQ (reference sequence).

This clonotype has just a few counts. This chain connects TRBV7-3 to TRBJ1-5; 9 bases match TRBD1. Germline lookup yields CDR1 SGHTA and CDR2 FQGTGA. This CDR3 has 16 residues. V trimming: 3 bases; J trimming: 6 bases; junction bases outside the gene matches: 9. The CDR3 region is CASSFLDRGIGQPQHF. For the CDR3, the DNA is TGTGCCAGCAGCTTCTTGGACAGGGGCATCGGTCAGCCCCAGCATTTT.

This clonotype has only a few counts. This chain uses TRBV20-1 with TRBJ2-7; tentatively, D is TRBD1 or TRBD2 (6 bases each). Per the germline V gene, CDR1 is DFQATT and CDR2 is SNEGSKA (reference sequence). The length of the CDR3 is 14 residues. Trimming left V 6 bases short and J 7 bases short, with 22 bases between. The CDR3 reads CSAQRYRRGREQYF. The DNA of the CDR3 is TGCAGTGCCCAGCGGTATCGGAGGGGGAGAGAGCAGTACTTC.

A few counts support this clonotype. The chain carries TRBV25-1 and TRBJ2-7; D gene ambiguous. Germline loops: CDR1 MGHDK, CDR2 SYGVNS. V lost 5 bases and J lost 4, with 12 bases in between. The CDR3 length is 13 residues. The CDR3 sequence is CASSPENTYEQYF. In DNA, the CDR3 is TGTGCCAGCAGTCCGGAGAACACTTACGAGCAGTACTTC.

This chain uses TRBV5-1 with TRBJ2-1; D may match TRBD1 or TRBD2 (5 bases each). V was clipped by 7 bases and J by 7 bases, with 18 bases between them. CDR3 length: 14 amino acids. CDR1 and CDR2 (germline): SGHRS, YFSETQ. The CDR3 DNA is TGCGCCAGCGCAGAGGGGATGAGGTGGAATGAGCAGTTCTTC. Translating gives CASAEGMRWNEQFF.

This clonotype was recorded a few times. The rearrangement links TRBV3-1 to TRBJ1-5; D might be TRBD1 (5 bases). Per the germline V gene, CDR1 is LGHDT and CDR2 is YNNKEL (reference sequence). V was trimmed by 3 bases and J by 8 bases, leaving 14 bases between them. The CDR3 has 14 amino acids. As DNA, the CDR3 is TGTGCCAGCAGCCACGGACGGGGGTTTGAGCCCCAGCATTTT. It is translated as CASSHGRGFEPQHF. Drawing the rest from reference TRBV3-1 and TRBJ1-5, the complete variable domain is DTAVSQTPKYLVTQMGNDKSIKCEQNLGHDTMYWYKQDSKKFLKIMFSYNNKELIINETVPNRFSPKSPDKAHLNLHINSLELGDSAVYFCASSHGRGFEPQHFGDGTRLSIL.

The chain combines TRBV29-1 with TRBJ2-7; 7 bases fit TRBD2. V trimming: 5 bases; J trimming: 0 bases; junction bases outside the gene matches: 7. The V gene's germline CDR1 is SQVTM and CDR2 ANQGSEA. The length of the CDR3 is 14 residues. The CDR3 region is CSVKKREGSYEQYF. The CDR3 nucleotides read TGCAGCGTTAAGAAGCGGGAAGGCTCCTACGAGCAGTACTTC.

This clonotype was seen more than once but under ten times. The V gene is TRBV5-1, the J gene TRBJ2-1; TRBD2 agrees at 7 bases. V lost 5 bases to trimming and J lost 4 bases; unmatched junction nucleotides: 6. The CDR3 loop spans 14 amino acids. CDR1 is SGHRS and CDR2 is YFSETQ in the germline V gene. CDR3 DNA sequence: TGCGCCAGCAGTTCTAGCGGACCTTACAATGAGCAGTTCTTC. Amino acids: CASSSSGPYNEQFF.

This clonotype was counted many times. V usage is TRBV5-1 and J usage is TRBJ2-5; D possibly corresponds to TRBD2 (5 bases). Trimming removed 1 base at V and 4 bases at J, with 11 bases between. The CDR3 is 14 amino acids. The germline V gene encodes CDR1 SGHRS and CDR2 YFSETQ. CDR3 sequence: CASSLSGRIETQYF. The CDR3 DNA reads as TGCGCCAGCAGCTTGAGCGGTAGGATAGAGACCCAGTACTTC. Full variable domain (missing parts from reference TRBV5-1 and TRBJ2-5): KAGVTQTPRYLIKTRGQQVTLSCSPISGHRSVSWYQQTPGQGLQFLFEYFSETQRNKGNFPGRFSGRQFSNSRSEMNVSTLELGDSALYLCASSLSGRIETQYFGPGTRLLVL.

This clonotype was seen many times. This chain uses TRBV7-9 with TRBJ1-3; D is undetermined. The CDR3 runs to 15 residues. Per germline, CDR1 SEHNR and CDR2 FQNEAQ (reference sequence). V gave up 5 bases and J gave up 3 bases, with 14 bases separating them. CDR3 region: CASSPHTRNGNTIYF. As DNA, the CDR3 is TGTGCCAGCAGCCCCCACACCCGAAATGGAAACACCATATATTTT.

The chain carries TRBV20-1 and TRBJ2-3; TRBD1 agrees at 7 bases. Germline values: CDR1 DFQATT, CDR2 SNEGSKA (reference sequence). J gave up 0 bases and V 6 bases, and 6 bases lay outside the gene matches. The CDR3 covers 14 residues. The DNA for the CDR3 is TGCAGTGCGGTATGGACAGGCAGCACAGATACGCAGTATTTT. It specifies CSAVWTGSTDTQYF.